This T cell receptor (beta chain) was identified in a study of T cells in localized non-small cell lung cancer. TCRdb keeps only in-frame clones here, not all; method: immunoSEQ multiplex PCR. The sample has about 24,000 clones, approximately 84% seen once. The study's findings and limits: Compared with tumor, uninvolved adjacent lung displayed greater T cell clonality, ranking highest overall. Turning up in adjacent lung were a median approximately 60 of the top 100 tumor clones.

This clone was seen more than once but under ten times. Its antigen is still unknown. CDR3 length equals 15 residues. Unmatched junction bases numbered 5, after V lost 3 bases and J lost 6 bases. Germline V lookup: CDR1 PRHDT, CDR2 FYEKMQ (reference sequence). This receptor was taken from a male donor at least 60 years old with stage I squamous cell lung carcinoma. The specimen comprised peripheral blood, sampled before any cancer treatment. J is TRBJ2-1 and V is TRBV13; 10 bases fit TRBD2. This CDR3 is CASSFLAGAANEQFF. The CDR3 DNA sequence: TGTGCCAGCAGCTTCCTAGCGGGAGCCGCCAATGAGCAGTTCTTC. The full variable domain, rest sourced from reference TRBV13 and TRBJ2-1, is AAGVIQSPRHLIKEKRETATLKCYPIPRHDTVYWYQQGPGQDPQFLISFYEKMQSDKGSIPDRFSAQQFSDYHSELNMSSLELGDSALYFCASSFLAGAANEQFFGPGTRLTVL.